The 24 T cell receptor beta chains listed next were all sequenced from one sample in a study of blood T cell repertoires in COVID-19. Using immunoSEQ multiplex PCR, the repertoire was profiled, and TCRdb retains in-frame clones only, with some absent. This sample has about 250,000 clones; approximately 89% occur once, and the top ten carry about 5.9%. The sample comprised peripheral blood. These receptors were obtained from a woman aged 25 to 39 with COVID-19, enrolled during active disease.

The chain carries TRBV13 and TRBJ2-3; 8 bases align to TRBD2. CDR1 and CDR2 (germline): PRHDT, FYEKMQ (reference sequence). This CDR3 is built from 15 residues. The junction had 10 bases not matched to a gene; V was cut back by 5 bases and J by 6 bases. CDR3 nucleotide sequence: TGTGCCAGCAGCGCCACCAGCGGGGGACCCGATACGCAGTATTTT. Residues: CASSATSGGPDTQYF.

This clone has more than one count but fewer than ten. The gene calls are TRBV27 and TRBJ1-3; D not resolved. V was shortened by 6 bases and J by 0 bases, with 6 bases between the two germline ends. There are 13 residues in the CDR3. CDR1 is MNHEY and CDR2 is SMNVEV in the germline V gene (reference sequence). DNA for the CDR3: TGTGCCAGCAGCACCTACTCTGGAAACACCATATATTTT. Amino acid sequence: CASSTYSGNTIYF.

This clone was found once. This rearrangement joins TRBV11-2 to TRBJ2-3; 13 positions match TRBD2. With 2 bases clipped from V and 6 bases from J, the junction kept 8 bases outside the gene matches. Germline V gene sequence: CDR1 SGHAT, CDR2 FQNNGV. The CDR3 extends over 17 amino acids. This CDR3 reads CASSLSGTSGIGDTQYF. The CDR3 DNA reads TGTGCCAGCAGCTTATCCGGGACTAGCGGGATTGGGGATACGCAGTATTTT.

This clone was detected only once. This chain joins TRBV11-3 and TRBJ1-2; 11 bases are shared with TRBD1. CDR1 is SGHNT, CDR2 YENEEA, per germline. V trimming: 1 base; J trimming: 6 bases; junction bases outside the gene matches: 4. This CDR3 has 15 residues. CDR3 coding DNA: TGTGCCAGCAGCTTAGCGGACAGGGGGCGCGATGGCTACACCTTC. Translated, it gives CASSLADRGRDGYTF.

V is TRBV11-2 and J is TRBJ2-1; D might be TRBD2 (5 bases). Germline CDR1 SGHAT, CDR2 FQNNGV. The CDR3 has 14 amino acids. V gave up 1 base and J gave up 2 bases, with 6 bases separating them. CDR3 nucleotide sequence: TGTGCCAGCAGCTTAGCGGGAACCTACAATGAGCAGTTCTTC. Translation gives CASSLAGTYNEQFF. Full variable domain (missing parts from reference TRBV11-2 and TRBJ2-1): EAGVAQSPRYKIIEKRQSVAFWCNPISGHATLYWYQQILGQGPKLLIQFQNNGVVDDSQLPKDRFSAERLKGVDSTLKIQPAKLEDSAVYLCASSLAGTYNEQFFGPGTRLTVL.

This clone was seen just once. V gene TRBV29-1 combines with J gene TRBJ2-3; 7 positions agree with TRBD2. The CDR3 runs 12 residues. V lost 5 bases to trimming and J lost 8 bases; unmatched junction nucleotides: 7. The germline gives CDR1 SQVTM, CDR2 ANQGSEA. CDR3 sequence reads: CSVSPSGTTQYF. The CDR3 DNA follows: TGCAGCGTTTCTCCTAGCGGAACTACGCAGTATTTT.

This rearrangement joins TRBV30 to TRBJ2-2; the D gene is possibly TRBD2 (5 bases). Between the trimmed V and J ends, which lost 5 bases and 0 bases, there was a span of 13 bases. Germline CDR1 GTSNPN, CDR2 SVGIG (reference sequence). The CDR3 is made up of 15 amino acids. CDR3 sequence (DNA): TGTGCCTGGTGGAGGCAGTCAGCGAACACCGGGGAGCTGTTTTTT. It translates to CAWWRQSANTGELFF.

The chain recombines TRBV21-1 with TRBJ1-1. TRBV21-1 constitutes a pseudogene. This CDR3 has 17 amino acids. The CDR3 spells CASSNSSGDLMNTEAFF. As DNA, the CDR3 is TGTGCCAGCAGCAACAGCTCGGGGGACCTCATGAACACTGAAGCTTTCTTT.

CDR3 sequence reads: CASSVGQGFNQPQHF. The DNA of the CDR3 is TGTGCCAGCAGCGTAGGGCAGGGGTTCAATCAGCCCCAGCATTTT. The rearrangement uses TRBV9 and TRBJ1-5; D might be TRBD1 (6 bases). Germline assignment: CDR1 SGDLS and CDR2 YYNGEE. The V end lost 0 bases, the J end lost 3 bases, and 10 bases lay between the germline ends. This CDR3 has 15 amino acids.

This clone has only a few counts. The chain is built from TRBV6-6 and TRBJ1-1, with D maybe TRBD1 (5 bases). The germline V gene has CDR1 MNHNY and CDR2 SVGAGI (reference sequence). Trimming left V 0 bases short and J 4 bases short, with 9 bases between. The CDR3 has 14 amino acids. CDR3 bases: TGTGCCAGCAGTTACTCGACAGACGGCACTGAAGCTTTCTTT. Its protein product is CASSYSTDGTEAFF.

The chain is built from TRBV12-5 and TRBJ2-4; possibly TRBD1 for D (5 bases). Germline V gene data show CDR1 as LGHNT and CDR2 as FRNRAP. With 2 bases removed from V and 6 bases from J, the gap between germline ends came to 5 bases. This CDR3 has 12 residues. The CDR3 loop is CASGLQGNIQYF. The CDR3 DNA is TGTGCTAGTGGTTTGCAGGGAAACATTCAGTACTTC.

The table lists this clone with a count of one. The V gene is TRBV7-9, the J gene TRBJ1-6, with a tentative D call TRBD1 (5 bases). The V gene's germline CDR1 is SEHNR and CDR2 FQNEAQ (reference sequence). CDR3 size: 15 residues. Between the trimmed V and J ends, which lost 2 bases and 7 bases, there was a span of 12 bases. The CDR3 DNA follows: TGTGCCAGCAGCTTACCAACGGGGGAAAATTCACCCCTCCACTTT. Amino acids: CASSLPTGENSPLHF.

Written as DNA, the CDR3 is TGTGCCAGCAGTTTACGGTACTCTGGGGCCAACGTCCTGACTTTC. The encoded protein is CASSLRYSGANVLTF. V usage is TRBV6-5 and J usage is TRBJ2-6; D remains ambiguous. CDR1 is MNHEY and CDR2 is SVGAGI in the germline V gene. The CDR3 has 15 amino acids. V gave up 4 bases and J gave up 0 bases, with 7 bases separating them.

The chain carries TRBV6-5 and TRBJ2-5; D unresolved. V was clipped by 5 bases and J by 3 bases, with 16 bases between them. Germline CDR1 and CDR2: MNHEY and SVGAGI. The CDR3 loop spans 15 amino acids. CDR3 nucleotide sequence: TGTGCCAGCAGTCTACACTACCCCCCAGAAGAGACCCAGTACTTC. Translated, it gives CASSLHYPPEETQYF.

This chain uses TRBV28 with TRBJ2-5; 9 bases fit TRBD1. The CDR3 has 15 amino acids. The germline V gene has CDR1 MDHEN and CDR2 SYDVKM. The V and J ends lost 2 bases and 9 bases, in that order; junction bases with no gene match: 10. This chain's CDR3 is CASSLAGQGRRAQYF. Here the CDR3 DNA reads TGTGCCAGCAGTTTAGCTGGACAGGGGAGGAGGGCCCAGTACTTC.

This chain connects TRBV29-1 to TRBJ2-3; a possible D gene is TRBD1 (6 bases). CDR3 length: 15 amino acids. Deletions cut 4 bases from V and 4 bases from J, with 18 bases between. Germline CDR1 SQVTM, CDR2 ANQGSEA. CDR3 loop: CSVAAPRQDPDTQYF. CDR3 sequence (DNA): TGCAGCGTTGCTGCCCCAAGACAGGACCCAGATACGCAGTATTTT.

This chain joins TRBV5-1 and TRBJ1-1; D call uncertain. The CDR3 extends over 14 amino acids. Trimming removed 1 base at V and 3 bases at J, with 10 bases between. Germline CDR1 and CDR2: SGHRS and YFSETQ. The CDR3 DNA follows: TGCGCCAGCAGCTTGTCCCCCATTGACACTGAAGCTTTCTTT. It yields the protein CASSLSPIDTEAFF.

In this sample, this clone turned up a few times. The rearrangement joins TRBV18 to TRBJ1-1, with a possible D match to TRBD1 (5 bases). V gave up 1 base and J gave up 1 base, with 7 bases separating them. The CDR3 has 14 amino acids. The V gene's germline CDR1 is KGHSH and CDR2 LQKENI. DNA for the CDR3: TGTGCCAGCTCACCACTTGACAGGAACACTGAAGCTTTCTTT. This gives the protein CASSPLDRNTEAFF. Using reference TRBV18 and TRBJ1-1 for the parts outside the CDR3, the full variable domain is NAGVMQNPRHLVRRRGQEARLRCSPMKGHSHVYWYRQLPEEGLKFMVYLQKENIIDESGMPKERFSAEFPKEGPSILRIQQVVRGDSAAYFCASSPLDRNTEAFFGQGTRLTVV.

The CDR3 spells CASSLPGVRGTQYF. The CDR3 coding sequence is TGTGCCAGCAGCTTGCCAGGGGTGCGCGGGACCCAGTACTTC. The chain carries TRBV6-2 or TRBV6-3 and TRBJ2-5, with a tentative D call TRBD1 (6 bases). Germline CDR1 reads MNHEY; CDR2 reads SVGEGT. This CDR3 contains 14 residues. The V end lost 6 bases, the J end lost 7 bases, and 18 bases lay between the germline ends.

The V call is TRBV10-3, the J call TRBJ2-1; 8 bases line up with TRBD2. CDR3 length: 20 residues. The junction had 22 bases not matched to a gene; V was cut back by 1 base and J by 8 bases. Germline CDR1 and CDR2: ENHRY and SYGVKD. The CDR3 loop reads CAISELTGGPEVPPKDEQFF. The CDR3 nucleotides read TGTGCCATCAGTGAGTTGACGGGGGGGCCAGAAGTCCCACCCAAGGATGAGCAGTTCTTC.

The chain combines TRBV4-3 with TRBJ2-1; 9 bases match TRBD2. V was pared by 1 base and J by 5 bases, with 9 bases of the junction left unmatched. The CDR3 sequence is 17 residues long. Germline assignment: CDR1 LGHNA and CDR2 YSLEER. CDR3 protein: CASSQGGSSGGHNEQFF. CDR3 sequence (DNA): TGCGCCAGCAGCCAAGGGGGTAGTAGCGGGGGCCACAATGAGCAGTTCTTC.

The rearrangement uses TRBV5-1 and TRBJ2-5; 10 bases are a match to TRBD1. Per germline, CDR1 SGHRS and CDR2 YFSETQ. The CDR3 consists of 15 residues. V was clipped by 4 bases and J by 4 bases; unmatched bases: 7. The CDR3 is CASSQGQGWGETQYF. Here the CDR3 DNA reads TGCGCCAGCAGCCAGGGACAGGGGTGGGGAGAGACCCAGTACTTC. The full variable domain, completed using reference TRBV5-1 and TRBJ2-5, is KAGVTQTPRYLIKTRGQQVTLSCSPISGHRSVSWYQQTPGQGLQFLFEYFSETQRNKGNFPGRFSGRQFSNSRSEMNVSTLELGDSALYLCASSQGQGWGETQYFGPGTRLLVL.

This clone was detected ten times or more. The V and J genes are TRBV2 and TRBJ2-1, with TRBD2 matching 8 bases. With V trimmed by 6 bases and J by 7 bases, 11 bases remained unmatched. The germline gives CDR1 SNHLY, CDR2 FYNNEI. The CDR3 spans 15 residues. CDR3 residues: CASSRRGGHRNEQFF. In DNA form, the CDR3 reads TGTGCCAGCAGCCGTCGGGGGGGCCATAGGAATGAGCAGTTCTTC.

The CDR3 is CASRLALSYNEQFF. The CDR3 DNA follows: TGTGCCAGCCGACTAGCGCTGTCCTACAATGAGCAGTTCTTC. This chain connects TRBV27 to TRBJ2-1; 8 bases are a match to TRBD2. CDR1 is MNHEY and CDR2 is SMNVEV in the germline V gene (reference sequence). Trimming cost V 8 bases and J 1 base; bases outside gene matches: 4. The length of the CDR3 is 14 residues.